The 21 T cell receptor beta chains below all came from one sample that was sequenced in a study of T cells in Graves' hyperthyroidism and ophthalmopathy. Template material for amplifying TCR beta CDR3 regions consisted of RNA transcripts. Carried out on the TCR CDR3, a first-round RT-PCR used the HTBI primer set. TCRdb reprocessed the multiplex PCR reads with MiXCR, giving one entry per CDR3 protein. The sample holds about 640,000 distinct CDR3 sequences, more than 20% seen once. The sequenced sample was blood. The receptor source for this set is a young man with Graves' ophthalmopathy.

This clonotype appeared a few times. CDR3 nucleotides: TGTGCCAGCAGTTTATGGGGCGGTTACAATGAGCAGTTCTTC. Translated, it gives CASSLWGGYNEQFF. The chain links TRBV27 to TRBJ2-1; weak D call: TRBD1 (5 bases). V lost 1 base and J 4 bases, leaving 8 bases between the germline ends. The CDR3 totals 14 residues. Germline lookup yields CDR1 MNHEY and CDR2 SMNVEV (reference sequence).

CDR3 sequence: CASSQILEGGLFNEQFF. The CDR3, as DNA: TGCGCCAGCAGCCAAATCCTAGAGGGAGGGCTTTTCAATGAGCAGTTCTTC. This chain connects TRBV4-3 to TRBJ2-1, with 7 bases that match TRBD2. Germline CDR1 is LGHNA and CDR2 is YSLEER. The CDR3 extends over 17 amino acids. After removal of 2 bases from V and 6 bases from J, the junction contained 13 bases not matched to a gene.

The chain employs TRBV11-1 and TRBJ2-3, with D possibly matching TRBD2 (5 bases). V dropped 5 bases and J dropped 5 bases, with 20 bases sitting between them. The CDR3 totals 16 residues. Germline lookup yields CDR1 SGHAT and CDR2 FQDESV (reference sequence). For the CDR3, the DNA is TGTGCCAGCAGCGTAGACACCCCGGACTTAATAGATACGCAGTATTTT. This translates into CASSVDTPDLIDTQYF. Supplemented by reference TRBV11-1 and TRBJ2-3, the full variable domain reads EAEVAQSPRYKITEKSQAVAFWCDPISGHATLYWYRQILGQGPELLVQFQDESVVDDSQLPKDRFSAERLKGVDSTLKIQPAELGDSAMYLCASSVDTPDLIDTQYFGPGTRLTVL.

This clonotype was picked up many times. The chain links TRBV28 to TRBJ1-1; D is uncertain. Germline V gene sequence: CDR1 MDHEN, CDR2 SYDVKM. V was trimmed by 4 bases and J by 2 bases, leaving 11 bases between them. The CDR3 contains 14 residues. This CDR3 is CASSSHSVNTEAFF. DNA for the CDR3: TGTGCCAGCAGTTCCCACAGCGTAAACACTGAAGCTTTCTTT.

This clonotype showed up many times. This chain links TRBV28 with TRBJ2-7; 8 bases map to TRBD2. Germline V gene data show CDR1 as MDHEN and CDR2 as SYDVKM. The CDR3 spans 12 residues. V trimming: 6 bases; J trimming: 6 bases; junction bases outside the gene matches: 4. This chain's CDR3 is CASRTAGGEQYF. DNA of the CDR3: TGTGCCAGCAGGACTGCGGGGGGCGAGCAGTACTTC.

This clonotype was seen a handful of times. This chain connects TRBV7-2 to TRBJ2-7, with 8 bases that match TRBD1. The germline CDR1 and CDR2 sequences are SGHTA and FQGNSA. This CDR3 is built from 15 residues. The V and J ends lost 5 bases and 2 bases, in that order; junction bases with no gene match: 8. CDR3 loop: CASSPGQVPTYEQYF. In nucleotides, the CDR3 is TGTGCCAGCAGCCCGGGACAGGTACCCACCTACGAGCAGTACTTC.

The table lists this clonotype with a few counts. The J gene is TRBJ2-1, the V gene TRBV5-1; TRBD2 matches 7 bases. The CDR3 is 15 residues long. Germline V gene sequence: CDR1 SGHRS, CDR2 YFSETQ. V lost 2 bases, J lost 8 bases, and 10 bases stayed unmatched. The CDR3 sequence: CASSFVLAGVDEQFF. Here the CDR3 DNA reads TGCGCCAGCAGCTTCGTTCTTGCGGGGGTCGATGAGCAGTTCTTC.

This clonotype was picked up many times. This rearrangement joins TRBV30 to TRBJ1-1; D uncertain. V gave up 2 bases and J gave up 3 bases, with 7 bases separating them. The CDR3 consists of 12 residues. Per germline, CDR1 GTSNPN and CDR2 SVGIG (reference sequence). CDR3 DNA sequence: TGTGCCTGGAGTAAGGCGTACACTGAAGCTTTCTTT. Its translation: CAWSKAYTEAFF.

The sample holds many counts of this clonotype. The rearrangement links TRBV5-8 to TRBJ2-3; the D gene is possibly TRBD1 (6 bases). The CDR3 covers 14 residues. Germline V gene sequence: CDR1 SGHTS, CDR2 YDEGEE. With 4 bases removed from V and 5 bases from J, the gap between germline ends came to 14 bases. CDR3: CASSGGGVGDTQYF. The CDR3 coding sequence is TGTGCCAGCAGCGGTGGGGGCGTTGGAGATACGCAGTATTTT. Full variable domain (rest looked up from reference TRBV5-8 and TRBJ2-3): EAGVTQSPTHLIKTRGQQATLRCSPISGHTSVYWYQQALGLGLQFLLWYDEGEERNRGNFPPRFSGRQFPNYSSELNVNALELEDSALYLCASSGGGVGDTQYFGPGTRLTVL.

This clonotype came up a few times. This chain joins TRBV28 and TRBJ2-1, with D uncertain. The CDR3 extends over 11 amino acids. The germline gives CDR1 MDHEN, CDR2 SYDVKM. Trimming stripped 3 bases from V and 10 bases from J, with 7 bases between. CDR3 nucleotide sequence: TGTGCCAGCAGTTTTAAACAAGAGCAGTTCTTC. This sequence encodes CASSFKQEQFF.

This clonotype was recorded at least ten times. J is TRBJ2-7 and V is TRBV27; 10 bases match TRBD2. V trimming: 6 bases; J trimming: 3 bases; junction bases outside the gene matches: 5. Germline V gives CDR1 MNHEY, CDR2 SMNVEV (reference sequence). The CDR3 has 14 residues. The CDR3 reads CASRPGLARYEQYF. For the CDR3, the DNA is TGTGCCAGCAGACCGGGACTAGCGCGCTACGAGCAGTACTTC.

In its sample, this clonotype was seen many times. V gene TRBV12-3 or TRBV12-4 combines with J gene TRBJ2-2, with 8 bases aligning to TRBD1. This CDR3 region has 15 residues. V lost 5 bases to trimming and J lost 1 base; unmatched junction nucleotides: 3. CDR3 nucleotide sequence: TGTGCCAGCAGTACAGGGGGACGGAACACCGGGGAGCTGTTTTTT. It yields the protein CASSTGGRNTGELFF.

This rearrangement joins TRBV7-6 to TRBJ2-2; perhaps TRBD1 as D (5 bases). The DNA end is more similar to TRBJ1-4, so the J call may be wrong. CDR1 and CDR2 (germline): SGHVS, FNYEAQ. CDR3 length equals 16 residues. CDR3 in amino acids: CASSPPAWDWGEKLFF. The CDR3 region has the DNA TGTGCCAGCAGCCCCCCGGCCTGGGACTGGGGTGAAAAACTGTTTTTT.

This clonotype was found a few times. The gene calls are TRBV4-3 and TRBJ2-1; 7 nucleotides line up with TRBD2. CDR1 is LGHNA and CDR2 is YSLEER in the germline V gene. The CDR3 is 16 residues long. Trimming at V came to 0 bases and at J to 6 bases, leaving 8 bases not matched to a gene. CDR3 amino acids: CASSQDHPGGGNEQFF. For the CDR3, the DNA is TGCGCCAGCAGCCAAGATCACCCGGGAGGTGGCAATGAGCAGTTCTTC.

The V gene is TRBV30, the J gene TRBJ2-7; TRBD2 matches at 9 bases. The V segment lost 1 base and the J segment 3 bases; nucleotides outside the gene matches: 7. The CDR3 loop spans 15 amino acids. CDR1 and CDR2 from the germline V gene are GTSNPN and SVGIG (reference sequence). The CDR3 protein is CAWSAAGGPFYEQYF. CDR3 DNA: TGTGCCTGGAGTGCGGCGGGAGGGCCCTTCTACGAGCAGTACTTC.

There are a few counts of this clonotype. Written as DNA, the CDR3 is TGCGCCAGCAGCCAAGAAGGGTTGAGAGGAAACACCATATATTTT. Translation gives CASSQEGLRGNTIYF. The J gene is TRBJ1-3, the V gene TRBV4-1; D remains unclear. The V gene's germline CDR1 is MGHRA and CDR2 YSYEKL. CDR3 size: 15 residues. V lost 0 bases and J lost 4, with 10 bases in between.

This clonotype was recorded at least ten times. The CDR3 region is CAWSGRTNTGELFF. In DNA, the CDR3 is TGTGCCTGGAGCGGGAGGACGAACACCGGGGAGCTGTTTTTT. The chain combines TRBV30 with TRBJ2-2; 7 bases map to TRBD2. CDR1 is GTSNPN, CDR2 SVGIG, per germline (reference sequence). V was clipped by 3 bases and J by 0 bases; unmatched bases: 1. This CDR3 has 14 amino acids.

The sample holds many counts of this clonotype. The chain joins TRBV3-1 to TRBJ2-1, with 10 bases aligning to TRBD1. The trim removed 4 bases at V and 7 bases at J, leaving 7 bases unmatched. CDR1 is LGHDT, CDR2 YNNKEL, per germline (reference sequence). The length of the CDR3 is 15 residues. The CDR3, as DNA: TGTGCCAGCAGCCCGATGACAGGGGGCGCGAATGAGCAGTTCTTC. This translates into CASSPMTGGANEQFF.

This clonotype was seen a few times. This rearrangement joins TRBV30 to TRBJ1-2, with D possibly TRBD1 on 5 matching bases. V was shortened by 0 bases and J by 1 base, with 15 bases between the two germline ends. Germline CDR1 reads GTSNPN; CDR2 reads SVGIG (reference sequence). CDR3 length: 16 residues. As DNA, the CDR3 is TGTGCCTGGAGTGTACGCAGGCGGGGGATTAACTATGGCTACACCTTC. Translated, it gives CAWSVRRRGINYGYTF.

Only one count was recorded for this clonotype. The chain is built from TRBV20-1 and TRBJ1-2; tentatively, D is TRBD1 (5 bases). Trimming cost V 1 base and J 1 base, with 10 bases left between them. This CDR3 is built from 14 residues. Germline V lookup: CDR1 DFQATT, CDR2 SNEGSKA (reference sequence). Written as DNA, the CDR3 is TGCAGTGCTAGAGGACCAGGGAGTAACTATGGCTACACCTTC. This sequence encodes CSARGPGSNYGYTF.

The rearrangement links TRBV5-4 to TRBJ2-2; D is perhaps TRBD1 or TRBD2 (6 bases each). Trimming pared 1 base from V and 7 bases from J, leaving 14 bases between. This CDR3 contains 15 residues. CDR1 is SGHNT, CDR2 YYREEE, per germline (reference sequence). For the CDR3, the DNA is TGTGCCAGCAGCTTGAGGATCGGGGGCGACGGGGAGCTGTTTTTT. Translating it yields CASSLRIGGDGELFF.